Included here is one TCR beta chain sequence, with context. The clone's antigen remains unknown. Per-base qualities were not stored, and no clone one base away is much larger. Receptor amplification or capture employed the immunoSEQ multiplex PCR assay. For the multiplex PCR, a mixture combining 60 forward primers for TCR Vbeta segments and 13 reverse primers for TCR Jbeta segments was used. The CDR3 region of rearranged TCR beta genes was amplified from genomic DNA with a multiplex PCR assay. Amplified TCR beta libraries were sequenced as 87-base-pair reads on the Illumina HiSeq System. The paper's data handling went like this. A later analysis counted approximately 84 million unique TCR beta chains across the 500 to 850 repertoires, and some 11 million of these chains were shared by at least two donors. To remove PCR and sequencing errors, raw reads were error-corrected and collapsed into unique sequences using a nearest-neighbor algorithm that merged closely related sequences. To assign V, D and J gene segments, CDR3 sequences were aligned to IMGT reference sequences. Each retained sequence needed at least a six-nucleotide match to both a V gene segment and a J gene segment. Rearrangements were called productive when the CDR3 lacked stop codons and stayed in frame with V and J; all others were non-productive. CDR3 was defined by IMGT convention, running from the second conserved V-encoded cysteine to the conserved J-encoded phenylalanine. The earlier analysis of about 530 of the donors excluded any sequence lacking an unambiguous match to a single V gene segment. An earlier analysis of over 450 of the donors classified V segments as functional when productive rearrangements were above 56.7% and as segregating when the standard deviation between donors was above 5%. To diagnose cytomegalovirus status from the catalog of TCR beta chain sequences, a statistical classification framework was built. V and J gene assignment, in a later analysis, came from comparing TCR nucleotide sequences with IMGT/GENE-DB human TR gene sequences. The TCRdist pipeline was used in a later analysis to assign CDR3 sequences and most-parsimonious VDJ recombination scenarios. In a later analysis, each TCR beta chain was defined by its CDR3 amino acid sequence together with its V-gene family, and reads lacking a unique V-gene family were excluded. To address suspected cross-contamination and a sequencing artifact, a later analysis removed several hundred highly shared, low-generation-probability nucleotide sequences. In a later analysis, a clonal expansion index was calculated for each public chain from normalized within-repertoire ranks of inferred template counts. In a later analysis, generation probabilities were computed with a VDJ recombination model fitted to out-of-frame rearrangements, and the resulting probabilities were checked against IGoR. In a later analysis, TCR-TCR, TCR-HLA and TCR-CMV co-occurrence was scored with hypergeometric tests, and a repertoire-size bias correction was applied to TCR pairs. False discovery rates were estimated in a later analysis by permuting HLA or CMV assignments 20 times. In a later analysis, co-occurring TCRs were grouped using DBSCAN, and TCRdist sequence similarity was added for clustering within HLA-allele-positive subsets. Repertoires with fewer than 30,000 or more than 120,000 public chains, plus five repertoires with anomalous nucleotide sharing, were excluded from co-occurrence clustering. TCRdb stores this immuneACCESS table with in-frame sequences only. Part of the clones is absent; in the studies checked, under half of the shortfall reflects unresolved V genes, and no reason is known for the rest. Clone size and the V and J calls come from that table; the DNA yielded D and trimming. Here the sample has about 94,000 clones; roughly 80% occur a single time. Around a tenth of the sample is in the top ten clones.

From cysteine to phenylalanine, the CDR3 is 14 amino acids long. Only the CDR3 DNA is retained, 42 bases long and in frame from the first base. V gives up 4 bases and J gives up 8 bases, and the segment between their germline ends measures 17 bases. CDR1 and CDR2 are drawn from the germline V gene: SGHTA, FQGNSA. The source of the sample is a study of cytomegalovirus exposure and HLA in healthy donors (dated by TCRdb to the late 2010s). With regard to the full study: According to an earlier analysis of several hundred of the donors, roughly 180 million T cells yielded 117 million unique TCR beta sequences and approximately 300 Gb of sequence data. An early release that covered about 600 HLA-typed donors contained about 300 gigabases of sequencing data and around 80 million unique TCR sequences. The genetic ancestry cluster associated with self-reported Caucasian donors included over 80% of the 398 genotyped donors. The study was designed to test whether signatures of past pathogen exposure could be identified by cataloging public T cell receptors. The T cell repertoires of several hundred subjects were profiled by immunosequencing and related to cytomegalovirus serostatus. A separate validation cohort of roughly 130 different subjects was used in addition to the 666-subject first cohort. To predict cytomegalovirus infection status, the study brought together high-throughput TCR immunosequencing, statistical association of individual TCRs with disease status, and machine learning. A later analysis re-analyzed previously published TCR beta repertoires from approximately 670 donors and added high-resolution HLA genotyping to study TCR occurrence patterns. The later analysis used no new phenotypic data to find candidate immune exposures, relying instead on TCR beta sequences and their occurrence across donors. To decide whether each TCR beta V gene segment behaved as functional or pseudogenic, an earlier analysis of some 540 of the donors relied on high-throughput TCR beta sequencing. Donor age, sex, ethnicity and CMV serostatus were compiled together with the repertoire data. Genome-wide SNP genotypes for about three fifths of the 666 donors were used in a later genetic analysis, which treated that subset as a discovery cohort. All discovery cohort repertoires had been generated on a single sequencing platform. HLA typing included class I and class II loci at four-digit resolution. The number of donors typed differed by locus, with roughly 620-640 for A, B, C, DRB1 and DQB1, roughly 550 for DQA1, 606 for DPA1, and over 400 for DPB1. Four to six DR-DQ haplotypes were handled as single units for association and clustering because linkage in the cohort was strong. Among some 400 genotyped donors of the cohort, an average of about 240,000 unique TCR beta nucleotide sequences were sequenced per donor, around a sixth of them non-productive. The research as a whole found: Correlated functional status among segregating V segments might reflect linkage disequilibrium, but an unknown experimental factor could not be ruled out. A cluster of highly shared sequence variants was judged likely to represent a technical artifact of the sequencing pipeline. The 87-base-pair reads could not distinguish some IMGT-functional V segments, including TRBV6-2 and TRBV6-3, so those segments were excluded. According to a later genetic analysis, donors in an Asian-associated ancestry cluster had fewer N-insertions in productive TCRs than the approximately 670-donor mean. According to a later analysis, parvovirus B19, influenza, CMV and Epstein-Barr virus appeared linked to several top co-occurrence clusters. When HLA alleles, especially DR and DQ, strongly co-occurred, TCR associations were difficult to assign to individual alleles. Most CMV-associated TCR beta chains appeared to be HLA-restricted in a later analysis, and the HLA associations seemed to be driven largely by CMV exposure. The classifier was reported to diagnose cytomegalovirus status with high specificity and sensitivity in both the original cohort and the validation cohort. According to the authors, the approach could potentially be generalized to other disease states and immunological phenotypes. A further reported finding was that TCR beta sequences accurately predicted the HLA-A and HLA-B alleles for most subjects in the first cohort. In vitro tests confirmed that three of the cytomegalovirus-associated TCR beta chains recognize cytomegalovirus antigens. Because HLA typing was missing for some donors at each locus, association tests included only the typed subset. In a later analysis, HLA-associated TCR beta chains were found to be more clonally expanded and to have lower generation probabilities than equally common non-associated chains. A later analysis associated 16,951 TCR beta sequences with specific HLA alleles at a false discovery rate of 0.05. A later genetic analysis associated a missense DCLRE1C variant with V-gene and J-gene trimming of TCR beta chains, and an independent cohort replicated the association. In an earlier analysis of approximately 590 of the donors, most TCR beta V segments appeared in productive rearrangements about 87% or about 30% of the time, broadly matching IMGT annotations. The presence/absence analyses assumed that sequencing depth was roughly uniform across donors, and that assumption may not be true. A later analysis found that TCR association rates varied across HLA loci, with DRB1 alleles showing the most associated TCRs and HLA-C alleles the fewest. This cohort had only TCR beta chains sequenced, and the lack of alpha or paired-chain data limited which features could be detected. For the cohort, immune exposure information was limited to CMV serostatus. In the study, 164 TCR beta chains were listed as associated with cytomegalovirus. Most TCR sequences were seen in very few donors, while some public TCRs were found in many individuals. Because counts were too low, roughly 17 rarely observed V segments, including chromosome 9 orphons, were left out of the earlier analysis of some 600 of the donors.

The cohort was made up of 500 to 800 healthy bone marrow donors. All cohort members were sampled while nominally healthy, although unrecorded immune exposures were likely present. CMV serostatus was positive for approximately 300 and negative for about half of the roughly 700 cohort members, and was not recorded for this donor. Every donor gave a peripheral blood sample, and the peripheral blood mononuclear cells from that sample were used for TCR beta sequencing. The Qiagen DNeasy Blood Extraction Kit was used to extract genomic DNA from the blood cell samples. Sequenced input: PBMCs. The clonotype originates from a human donor in good health. The rearrangement joined TRBV7-2 to TRBJ1-2; no D gene can be assigned with confidence. The sequence in DNA is TGTGCCAGCAGCTCCCTCCGGGGAATGGGCGGCTACACCTTC. Its protein product is CASSSLRGMGGYTF.